One and the same sample provided the 19 T cell receptor beta chains below, sequenced in a study of blood T cell repertoires in COVID-19. Assay: immunoSEQ multiplex PCR; the TCRdb copy retains only in-frame clones and omits some. Of around 380,000 clones in the sample, roughly 86% are singletons; the top ten hold approximately 1.2%. The source material was PBMCs or T cells enriched from blood (not recorded which). The receptor set was obtained from a man aged 30 to 39 who had recovered from COVID-19.

This chain uses TRBV3-1 (or the pseudogene TRBV3-2) with TRBJ1-3; D not resolved. Trimming took off 0 bases at V and 0 bases at J, with 6 bases between the two ends. From germline, CDR1 is LGHDT and CDR2 YNNKEL (reference sequence). The CDR3 contains 15 residues. As DNA, the CDR3 is TGTGCCAGCAGCCAAGAGAGCTTCTCTGGAAACACCATATATTTT. Amino acids: CASSQESFSGNTIYF.

The chain has TRBV5-6 and TRBJ1-2, with TRBD1 matching 9 bases. Germline assignment: CDR1 SGHDT and CDR2 YYEEEE. The CDR3 extends over 14 amino acids. With 5 bases clipped from V and 6 bases from J, the junction kept 8 bases outside the gene matches. This chain's CDR3 is CASSRRDRAHGYTF. Written as DNA, the CDR3 is TGTGCCAGCAGTCGTCGGGACAGGGCCCATGGCTACACCTTC.

The chain joins TRBV27 to TRBJ2-7; 8 bases align to TRBD2. J gave up 4 bases and V 11 bases, and 7 bases lay outside the gene matches. This CDR3 is built from 12 residues. The germline gives CDR1 MNHEY, CDR2 SMNVEV (reference sequence). CDR3 DNA: TGTGCCTCCCGGACTAGCATGTACGAGCAGTACTTC. The encoded protein is CASRTSMYEQYF.

The chain employs TRBV7-2 and TRBJ2-2, with TRBD2 identical over 9 bases. CDR1 is SGHTA and CDR2 is FQGNSA in the germline V gene. The V gene end was trimmed by 2 bases and the J gene end by 6 bases; junction bases not matched to a gene: 13. CDR3 length: 18 amino acids. The CDR3 nucleotides are TGTGCCAGCAGCTTAAATAACGTGGCGGGGGGGCAGGCCGGGGAGCTGTTTTTT. It specifies CASSLNNVAGGQAGELFF. Looking up the rest from reference TRBV7-2 and TRBJ2-2 gives the full variable domain: GAGVSQSPSNKVTEKGKDVELRCDPISGHTALYWYRQSLGQGLEFLIYFQGNSAPDKSGLPSDRFSAERTGGSVSTLTIQRTQQEDSAVYLCASSLNNVAGGQAGELFFGEGSRLTVL.

The chain has TRBV4-2 and TRBJ1-2; 11 bases map to TRBD1. The V gene end was trimmed by 3 bases and the J gene end by 5 bases; junction bases not matched to a gene: 2. The CDR3 length is 14 residues. The germline V gene has CDR1 LGHNA and CDR2 YNFKEQ. CDR3 protein: CASSQDRGQYGYTF. In DNA form, the CDR3 reads TGTGCCAGCAGCCAGGACAGGGGGCAATATGGCTACACCTTC.

V and J are TRBV30 and TRBJ1-6; 9 bases are a match to TRBD1. The CDR3 spans 14 residues. Trimming at V came to 0 bases and at J to 10 bases, leaving 4 bases not matched to a gene. Germline loops: CDR1 GTSNPN, CDR2 SVGIG (reference sequence). The CDR3 loop reads CAWSVGQGWSPLHF. The DNA for the CDR3 is TGTGCCTGGAGTGTGGGACAGGGATGGTCACCCCTCCACTTT.

This rearrangement joins TRBV27 to TRBJ1-2; 7 bases match TRBD1. The CDR3 covers 13 residues. J lost 4 bases, V lost 8 bases, and 7 bases had no gene match. Germline lookup yields CDR1 MNHEY and CDR2 SMNVEV (reference sequence). This chain's CDR3 is CASAGGRVYGYTF. CDR3 in DNA: TGTGCCAGCGCAGGGGGGCGAGTCTATGGCTACACCTTC.

The chain uses TRBV30 and TRBJ1-2; the D gene is possibly TRBD1 (5 bases). The CDR3 covers 12 residues. CDR1 is GTSNPN, CDR2 SVGIG, per germline (reference sequence). V lost 3 bases, J lost 8 bases, and 13 bases lay in between. The CDR3 bases are TGTGCCTGGAGCGGCGGGGGGGAAGGCTACACCTTC. Protein product: CAWSGGGEGYTF.

Notes on this clone: This sample also contains other DNA sequences that code for the same CDR3. The gene calls are TRBV7-2 and TRBJ1-2; 8 bases agree with TRBD1. This CDR3 is 13 amino acids long. In germline, CDR1 is SGHTA, CDR2 FQGNSA. The V gene end was trimmed by 4 bases and the J gene end by 8 bases; junction bases not matched to a gene: 6. The CDR3 DNA is TGTGCCAGCAGCTACGGACAGGGCGGCGGCTACACCTTC. Protein product: CASSYGQGGGYTF. The full variable domain, its missing parts supplied by reference TRBV7-2 and TRBJ1-2, is GAGVSQSPSNKVTEKGKDVELRCDPISGHTALYWYRQSLGQGLEFLIYFQGNSAPDKSGLPSDRFSAERTGGSVSTLTIQRTQQEDSAVYLCASSYGQGGGYTFGSGTRLTVV.

The chain has TRBV7-6 and TRBJ1-1, with 7 bases aligning to TRBD1. The length of the CDR3 is 14 residues. Looked up from germline, CDR1 is SGHVS and CDR2 is FNYEAQ. Losses at the gene ends were 5 bases for V and 4 bases for J; bases not matched to a gene: 7. CDR3 DNA sequence: TGTGCCAGCAGCCCAACAGGGGAATTCACTGAAGCTTTCTTT. Residues: CASSPTGEFTEAFF.

There are a few counts of this clone. The gene calls are TRBV27 and TRBJ2-1; TRBD1 agrees at 8 bases. The CDR3 has 14 amino acids. Germline loops: CDR1 MNHEY, CDR2 SMNVEV (reference sequence). V gave up 11 bases and J gave up 2 bases; unmatched junction bases: 8. The CDR3 DNA reads as TGTGCCGCTCGCAGGGGGCGGACCTACAATGAGCAGTTCTTC. Translation: CAARRGRTYNEQFF.

The chain has TRBV6-5 and TRBJ1-2; a possible D gene is TRBD1 (5 bases). V shed 0 bases and J shed 1 base, with 9 bases lying between them. This CDR3 has 15 amino acids. The germline V gene has CDR1 MNHEY and CDR2 SVGAGI. In DNA, the CDR3 is TGTGCCAGCAGTTACTCGACAGATAATAACTATGGCTACACCTTC. This translates into CASSYSTDNNYGYTF.

This chain connects TRBV19 to TRBJ1-6, with D unresolved. Germline V gene lookup returns CDR1 LNHDA and CDR2 SQIVND (reference sequence). The CDR3 has 15 amino acids. V was shortened by 1 base and J by 5 bases, with 9 bases between the two germline ends. CDR3 sequence reads: CASSIVPVNNSPLHF. CDR3 in DNA: TGTGCCAGTAGTATAGTTCCGGTAAATAATTCACCCCTCCACTTT.

CDR3 DNA: TGTGCCAGCAGTGACCGTACAGGGGATGGCTACACCTTC. Amino acids: CASSDRTGDGYTF. The chain carries TRBV6-4 and TRBJ1-2, with 7 nucleotides matching TRBD1. Germline V lookup: CDR1 MRHNA, CDR2 SNTAGT. The CDR3 totals 13 residues. The J segment lost 6 bases and the V segment lost 2 bases, leaving 3 bases of the junction unmatched.

V and J are TRBV12-3 or TRBV12-4 and TRBJ1-1, with D perhaps TRBD1 (6 bases). Trimming took off 6 bases at V and 1 base at J, with 9 bases between the two ends. The CDR3 has 13 amino acids. The CDR3 here is CASRRTENTEAFF. The CDR3 nucleotides are TGTGCCAGCAGACGGACAGAGAACACTGAAGCTTTCTTT.

On this clone itself: The same CDR3 is also encoded by other DNA sequences in this sample. The genes are TRBV3-1 (or the pseudogene TRBV3-2) and TRBJ1-1; D is perhaps TRBD1 (6 bases). The CDR3 is 15 amino acids. The germline CDR1 and CDR2 sequences are LGHDT and YNNKEL (reference sequence). V was shortened by 1 base and J by 4 bases, with 13 bases between the two germline ends. CDR3 in DNA: TGTGCCAGCAGCCAAGGCCCAGGGGTAGGCACTGAAGCTTTCTTT. It yields the protein CASSQGPGVGTEAFF.

Concerning this clone: Other DNA sequences from this sample encode an identical CDR3 as well. The rearrangement links TRBV12-3 or TRBV12-4 to TRBJ1-2; D not resolved. There are 11 residues in the CDR3. Trimming stripped 3 bases from V and 5 bases from J, with 4 bases between. The CDR3 nucleotides are TGTGCCAGCAGTTTCGGGTATGGCTACACCTTC. This sequence encodes CASSFGYGYTF.

CDR3 nucleotides: TGTGCCAGCAGTATACCGAACAGCTATGGCTACACCTTC. It encodes CASSIPNSYGYTF. This chain links TRBV12-3 or TRBV12-4 with TRBJ1-2; unclear D gene. CDR3 length equals 13 residues. Trimming stripped 5 bases from V and 4 bases from J, with 11 bases between.

This chain connects TRBV2 to TRBJ1-2; perhaps TRBD1 as D (5 bases). Germline lookup yields CDR1 SNHLY and CDR2 FYNNEI. V was shortened by 8 bases and J by 4 bases, with 14 bases between the two germline ends. The CDR3 is 13 amino acids. The CDR3 is CASGGLSSYGYTF. DNA of the CDR3: TGTGCCAGCGGGGGACTTTCGTCCTATGGCTACACCTTC.